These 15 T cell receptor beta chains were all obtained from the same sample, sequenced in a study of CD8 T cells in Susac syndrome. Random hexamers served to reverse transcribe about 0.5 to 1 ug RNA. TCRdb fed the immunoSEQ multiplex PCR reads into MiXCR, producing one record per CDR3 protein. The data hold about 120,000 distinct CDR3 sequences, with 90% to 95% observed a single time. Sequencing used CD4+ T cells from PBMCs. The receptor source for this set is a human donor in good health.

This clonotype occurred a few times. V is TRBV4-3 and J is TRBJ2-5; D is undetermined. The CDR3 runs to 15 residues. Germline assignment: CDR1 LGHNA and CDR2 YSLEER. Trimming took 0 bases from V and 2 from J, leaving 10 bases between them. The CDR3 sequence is CASSQDLGRQETQYF. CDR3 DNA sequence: TGCGCCAGCAGCCAAGATTTGGGCAGGCAAGAGACCCAGTACTTC.

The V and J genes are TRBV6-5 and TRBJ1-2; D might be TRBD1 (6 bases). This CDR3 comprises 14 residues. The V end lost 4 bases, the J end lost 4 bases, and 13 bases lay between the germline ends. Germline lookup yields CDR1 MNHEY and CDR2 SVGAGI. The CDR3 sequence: CASSFLGAGYGYTF. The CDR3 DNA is TGTGCCAGCAGTTTTCTGGGGGCCGGCTATGGCTACACCTTC.

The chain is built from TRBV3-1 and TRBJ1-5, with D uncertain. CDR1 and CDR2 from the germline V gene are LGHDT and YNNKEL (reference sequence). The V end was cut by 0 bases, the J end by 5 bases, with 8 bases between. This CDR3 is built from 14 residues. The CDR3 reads CASSQEQGHQPQHF. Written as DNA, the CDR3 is TGTGCCAGCAGCCAAGAACAAGGTCATCAGCCCCAGCATTTT.

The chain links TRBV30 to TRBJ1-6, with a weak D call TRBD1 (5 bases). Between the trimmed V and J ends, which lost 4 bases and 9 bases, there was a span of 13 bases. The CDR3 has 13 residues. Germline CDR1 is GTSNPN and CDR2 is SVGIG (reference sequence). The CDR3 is CAWTRAVVSPLHF. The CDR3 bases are TGTGCCTGGACCAGGGCTGTTGTTTCACCCCTCCACTTT.

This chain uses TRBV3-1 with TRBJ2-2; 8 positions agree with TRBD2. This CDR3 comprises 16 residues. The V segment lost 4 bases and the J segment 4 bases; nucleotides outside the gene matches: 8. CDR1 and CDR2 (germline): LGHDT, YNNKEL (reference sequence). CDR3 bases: TGTGCCAGCAGCCTAGTCACCGGGGGGGGCACCGGGGAGCTGTTTTTT. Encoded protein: CASSLVTGGGTGELFF.

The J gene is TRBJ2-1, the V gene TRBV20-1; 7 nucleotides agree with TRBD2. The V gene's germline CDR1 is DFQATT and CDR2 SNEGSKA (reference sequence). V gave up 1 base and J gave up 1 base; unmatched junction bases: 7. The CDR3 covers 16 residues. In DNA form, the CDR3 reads TGCAGTGCTAGAGCCGGTGGGGGGGGTTCCTACAATGAGCAGTTCTTC. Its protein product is CSARAGGGGSYNEQFF.

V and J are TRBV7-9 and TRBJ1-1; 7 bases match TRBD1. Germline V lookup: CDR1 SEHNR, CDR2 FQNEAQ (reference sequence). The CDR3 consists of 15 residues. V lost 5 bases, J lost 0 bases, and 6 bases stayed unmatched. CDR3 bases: TGTGCCAGCAGCGTACCGGGACAGATGAACACTGAAGCTTTCTTT. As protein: CASSVPGQMNTEAFF. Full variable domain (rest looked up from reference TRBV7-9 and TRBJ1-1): DTGVSQNPRHKITKRGQNVTFRCDPISEHNRLYWYRQTLGQGPEFLTYFQNEAQLEKSRLLSDRFSAERPKGSFSTLEIQRTEQGDSAMYLCASSVPGQMNTEAFFGQGTRLTVV.

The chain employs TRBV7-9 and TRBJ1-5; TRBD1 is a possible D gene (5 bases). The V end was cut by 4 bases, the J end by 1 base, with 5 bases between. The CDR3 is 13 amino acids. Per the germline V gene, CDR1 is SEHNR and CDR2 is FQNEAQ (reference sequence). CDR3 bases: TGTGCCAGCAGCTGGGACAGCAATCAGCCCCAGCATTTT. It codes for CASSWDSNQPQHF.

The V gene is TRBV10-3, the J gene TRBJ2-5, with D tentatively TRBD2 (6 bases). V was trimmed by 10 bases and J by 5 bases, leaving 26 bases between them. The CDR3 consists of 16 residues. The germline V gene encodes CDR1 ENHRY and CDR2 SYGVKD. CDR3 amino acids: CATEPSGTLRGETQYF. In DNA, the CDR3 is TGTGCCACTGAACCTTCGGGGACTCTCCGGGGCGAGACCCAGTACTTC.

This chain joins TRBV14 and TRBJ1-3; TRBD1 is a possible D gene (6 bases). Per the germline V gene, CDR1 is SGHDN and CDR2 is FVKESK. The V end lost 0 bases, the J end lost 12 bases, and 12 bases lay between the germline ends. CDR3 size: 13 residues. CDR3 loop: CASSQDLGQVIYF. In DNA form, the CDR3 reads TGTGCCAGCAGCCAAGATCTGGGACAAGTCATATATTTT.

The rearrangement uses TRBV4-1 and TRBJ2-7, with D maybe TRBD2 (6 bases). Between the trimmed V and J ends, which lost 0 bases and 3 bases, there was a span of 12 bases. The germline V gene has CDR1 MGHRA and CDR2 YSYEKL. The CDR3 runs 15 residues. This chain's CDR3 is CASSQEGGLVYEQYF. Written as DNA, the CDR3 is TGCGCCAGCAGCCAAGAGGGGGGACTTGTCTACGAGCAGTACTTC.

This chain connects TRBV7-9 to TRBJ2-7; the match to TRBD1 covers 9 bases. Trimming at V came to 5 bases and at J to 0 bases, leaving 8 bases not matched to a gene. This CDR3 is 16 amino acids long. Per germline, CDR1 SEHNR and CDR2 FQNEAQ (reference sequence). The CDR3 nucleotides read TGTGCCAGCAGCCCCTTTGGACAGGGGAGCTCCTACGAGCAGTACTTC. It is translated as CASSPFGQGSSYEQYF.

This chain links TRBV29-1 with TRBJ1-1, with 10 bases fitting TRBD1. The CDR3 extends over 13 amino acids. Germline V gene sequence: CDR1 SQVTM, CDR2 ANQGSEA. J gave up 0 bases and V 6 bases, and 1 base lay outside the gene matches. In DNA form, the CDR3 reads TGCAGCGTAGACAGGGGGCTGAACACTGAAGCTTTCTTT. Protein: CSVDRGLNTEAFF.

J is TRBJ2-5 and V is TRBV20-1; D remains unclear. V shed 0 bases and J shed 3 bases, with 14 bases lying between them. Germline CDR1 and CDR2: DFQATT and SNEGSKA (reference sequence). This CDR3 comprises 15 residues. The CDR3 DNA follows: TGCAGTGCTAGAGATCCACTTGGCAGCAAAGAGACCCAGTACTTC. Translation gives CSARDPLGSKETQYF.

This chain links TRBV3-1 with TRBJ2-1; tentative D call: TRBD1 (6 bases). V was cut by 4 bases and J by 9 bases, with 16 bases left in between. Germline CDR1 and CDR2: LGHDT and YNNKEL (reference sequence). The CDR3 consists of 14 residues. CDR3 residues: CASSPIGGRGEQFF. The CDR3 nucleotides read TGTGCCAGCAGCCCCATAGGGGGTCGGGGTGAGCAGTTCTTC.